The source of this TCR beta chain is a study of blood T cell repertoires in COVID-19. Looking at the study overall: The origin of the acute and convalescent COVID-19 samples was the United States, Italy and Spain. T cells, B-cell-depleted T cells, or PBMCs supplied cDNA or gDNA.

The V gene's germline CDR1 is SGHRS and CDR2 YFSETQ. V gave up 4 bases and J gave up 2 bases; unmatched junction bases: 9. The CDR3 runs to 16 residues. Original data processing: The assay estimated nucleated cells by amplifying reference gene primers. Data came from immunoSEQ multiplex PCR; TCRdb stores just in-frame clones and leaves some out. That table supplies the V and J calls and clone size; D and trimming were determined from the DNA. The sample has roughly 230,000 clones; approximately 85% are singletons. Sequences were obtained from peripheral blood. The V and J genes are TRBV5-1 and TRBJ2-5; 9 nucleotides line up with TRBD2. This TCR derives from a man aged 45-65 years with COVID-19, enrolled during active disease. CDR3 nucleotide sequence: TGCGCCAGCAGCCCCCGTCTGCGGGGGGGGCAAGAGACCCAGTACTTC. Translated: CASSPRLRGGQETQYF.